The rows below give T cell receptor beta chains drawn from one sample of a study of persistence of HIV-infected CD4 T cells. Their target antigens are unknown. Here immunoSEQ multiplex PCR was the method, and the copy in TCRdb shows in-frame clones only, minus some. Here the sample spans around 40,000 clones, roughly 90% being singletons. The starting material was CD4+ T cells sorted from PBMCs after roughly 18-hour stimulation, obtained from a patient who received antiretroviral therapy. The receptors here all came from an adult man with HIV who was CMV-seropositive. The CDR3 runs from the conserved cysteine through the conserved F or W. D genes are given only for firm matches. Clone size is stated in some rows and not others, as once, few, many or a class when expanded.

cdr3_length,v_call,j_call,d_call,clone_size,cdr3_aa,cdr3_nt
14,TRBV24-1,TRBJ2-1,TRBD1,NA,CATSDPRQGPEQFF,TGTGCCACCAGTGATCCCCGACAGGGCCCTGAGCAGTTCTTC
12,TRBV18,TRBJ2-7,TRBD1,once,CASSLDRDEQYF,TGTGCCAGCTCACTGGACAGGGACGAGCAGTACTTC
16,TRBV3-1/TRBV3-2,TRBJ2-7,NA,NA,CASSQEAGRTDYEQYF,TGTGCCAGCAGCCAAGAAGCAGGAAGGACTGACTACGAGCAGTACTTC
17,TRBV5-1,TRBJ1-6,TRBD1,once,CASSLDLRTGDRSPLHF,TGCGCCAGCAGCTTGGACCTAAGGACAGGGGATAGGTCACCCCTCCACTTT
17,TRBV12-1,TRBJ2-7,NA,NA,CASSNVRGASPTYEQYF,TGTGCCAGCAGCAACGTGAGGGGCGCATCGCCGACCTACGAGCAGTACTTC
14,TRBV18,TRBJ2-7,NA,NA,CASSPPSLAYEQYF,TGTGCCAGCTCACCACCCTCCTTAGCCTACGAGCAGTACTTC
12,TRBV5-4,TRBJ1-2,NA,NA,CASSLVRVGYTF,TGTGCCAGCAGCTTGGTCCGGGTAGGCTACACCTTC
12,TRBV3-1/TRBV3-2,TRBJ1-5,NA,NA,CASSPGNQPQHF,TGTGCCAGCAGCCCGGGGAATCAGCCCCAGCATTTT
12,TRBV5-1,TRBJ1-1,TRBD1,NA,CASSLDRGGAFF,TGCGCCAGCAGCTTGGACAGGGGAGGGGCTTTCTTT
15,TRBV10-1,TRBJ2-3,NA,NA,CASSESPGVTDTQYF,TGCGCCAGCAGTGAGTCTCCGGGAGTCACAGATACGCAGTATTTT
13,TRBV29-1,TRBJ1-1,NA,NA,CSASGVGNTEAFF,TGCAGCGCGTCAGGGGTCGGGAACACTGAAGCTTTCTTT
14,TRBV2,TRBJ2-7,TRBD2,once,CASRDASGGASQYF,TGTGCCAGCAGAGACGCTAGCGGGGGGGCCTCTCAGTACTTC
14,TRBV28,TRBJ1-2,TRBD1,NA,CASSSSGTGEGYTF,TGTGCCAGCAGTTCATCCGGGACAGGGGAAGGCTACACCTTC
15,TRBV28,TRBJ1-1,TRBD1,NA,CASSSQGSGNTEAFF,TGTGCCAGCAGTTCACAGGGGAGTGGGAACACTGAAGCTTTCTTT
15,TRBV6-5,TRBJ2-4,NA,NA,CASTRDTLAGNIQYF,TGTGCCAGCACCCGGGACACCCTAGCCGGGAACATTCAGTACTTC
15,TRBV7-9,TRBJ1-6,NA,NA,CASSLAWPPESPLHF,TGTGCCAGCAGCTTAGCTTGGCCCCCCGAATCACCCCTCCACTTT
16,TRBV20-1,TRBJ1-6,TRBD1,NA,CSASKTGGRFNSPLHF,TGCAGTGCTAGTAAAACAGGGGGCCGTTTCAATTCACCCCTCCACTTT
14,TRBV19,TRBJ1-6,NA,NA,CASSIGRDLSPLHF,TGTGCCAGTAGTATAGGGAGGGACCTTTCACCCCTCCACTTT
13,TRBV19,TRBJ2-2,TRBD1,NA,CASSDRGTGELFF,TGTGCCAGTAGCGACAGGGGGACCGGGGAGCTGTTTTTT
11,TRBV5-1,TRBJ2-7,NA,NA,CASSLGYEQYF,TGCGCCAGCAGCTTGGGCTACGAGCAGTACTTC
17,TRBV24-1,TRBJ1-1,TRBD1,NA,CATSPTLLTGENTEAFF,TGTGCCACCAGCCCCACTCTTTTGACAGGGGAGAACACTGAAGCTTTCTTT
15,TRBV29-1,TRBJ1-1,TRBD1,NA,CSVEGTGLMNTEAFF,TGCAGCGTTGAAGGGACAGGCCTTATGAACACTGAAGCTTTCTTT
14,TRBV5-1,TRBJ1-6,TRBD1,NA,CASSLGQGTSPLHF,TGCGCCAGCAGCTTGGGACAGGGAACGTCACCCCTCCACTTT
15,TRBV28,TRBJ2-2,NA,NA,CASSLGGAGTGELFF,TGTGCCAGCAGTTTGGGTGGGGCCGGAACCGGGGAGCTGTTTTTT
18,TRBV7-8,TRBJ1-3,TRBD1,NA,CASSSRPGTAISGNTIYF,TGTGCCAGCAGCTCAAGACCCGGGACAGCCATCTCTGGAAACACCATATATTTT
15,TRBV18,TRBJ2-5,NA,NA,CASSRPGTTQETQYF,TGTGCCAGCTCACGGCCCGGGACAACCCAAGAGACCCAGTACTTC
19,TRBV18,TRBJ2-1,TRBD2,NA,CASSLRHGGGTSSYNEQFF,TGTGCCAGCTCACTCCGGCACGGCGGGGGGACGAGCTCCTACAATGAGCAGTTCTTC
15,TRBV7-2,TRBJ2-2,NA,NA,CASRSGTSNTGELFF,TGTGCCAGCCGCTCCGGGACTTCGAACACCGGGGAGCTGTTTTTT
15,TRBV28,TRBJ1-1,NA,NA,CASSPRGGAGTEAFF,TGTGCCAGCAGCCCTCGCGGTGGGGCGGGCACTGAAGCTTTCTTT
14,TRBV18,TRBJ2-5,NA,NA,CASSPNSGQETQYF,TGTGCCAGCTCACCGAACAGTGGCCAAGAGACCCAGTACTTC
16,TRBV19,TRBJ1-1,TRBD1,NA,CASSTGTGLLNTEAFF,TGTGCCAGTAGTACCGGGACAGGGTTATTGAACACTGAAGCTTTCTTT
15,TRBV29-1,TRBJ1-2,TRBD1,NA,CSVEPSMGQLYGYTF,TGCAGCGTTGAACCAAGCATGGGACAGCTCTATGGCTACACCTTC
15,TRBV5-1,TRBJ2-7,TRBD2,once,CASSFGGTSGYEQYF,TGCGCCAGCAGCTTTGGTGGGACTAGCGGTTACGAGCAGTACTTC